These 15 T cell receptor beta chains originate from one sample sequenced in a study of T cells in Graves' hyperthyroidism and ophthalmopathy. RNA transcripts gave rise to amplified TCR beta CDR3 regions. The study used the HTBI primer set for a first-round RT-PCR of the TCR CDR3. In TCRdb, the multiplex PCR reads were re-called with MiXCR into one record per CDR3 protein. This table holds roughly 500,000 distinct CDR3 sequences, 46% found once. The specimen was peripheral blood or thyroid tissue (not recorded which). These TCRs come from an adult woman with Graves' disease, either hyperthyroidism or ophthalmopathy (not recorded which).

This clonotype showed up many times. The chain joins TRBV20-1 to TRBJ2-2, with 12 bases fitting TRBD2. Per the germline V gene, CDR1 is DFQATT and CDR2 is SNEGSKA (reference sequence). The CDR3 has 15 residues. With V trimmed by 6 bases and J by 4 bases, 6 bases remained unmatched. The CDR3 bases are TGCAGTGCCACGGGACTAGCGGGTATCACCGGGGAGCTGTTTTTT. This codes for CSATGLAGITGELFF.

The rearrangement joins TRBV10-3 to TRBJ2-5, with 13 bases lining up with TRBD2. The CDR3 runs to 20 residues. The germline V gene encodes CDR1 ENHRY and CDR2 SYGVKD. V shed 4 bases, J shed 3 bases, and the junction held 17 bases outside the gene matches. The chain's CDR3 is CAISARGSAGTSGTEETQYF. As DNA, the CDR3 is TGTGCCATCAGTGCTAGAGGTTCTGCTGGGACTAGCGGGACGGAAGAGACCCAGTACTTC.

CDR3 region: CASSFGGVAEGTEAFF. Here the CDR3 DNA reads TGTGCCAGCAGTTTCGGTGGTGTCGCCGAAGGTACTGAAGCTTTCTTT. The chain joins TRBV7-9 to TRBJ1-1, with D hard to call. V lost 6 bases to trimming and J lost 5 bases, with 22 bases between them. CDR1 and CDR2 from the germline V gene are SEHNR and FQNEAQ (reference sequence). The CDR3 runs to 16 residues.

The CDR3 here is CSARVPGDTEAFF. The CDR3 DNA reads as TGCAGCGCCCGTGTCCCTGGGGACACTGAAGCTTTCTTT. The chain recombines TRBV29-1 with TRBJ1-1, with D unresolved. CDR1 SQVTM and CDR2 ANQGSEA come from the germline V gene. The germline V and J ends were trimmed by 7 bases and 3 bases, with 15 bases remaining between them. This CDR3 contains 13 residues. Full variable domain (rest looked up from reference TRBV29-1 and TRBJ1-1): SAVISQKPSRDICQRGTSLTIQCQVDSQVTMMFWYRQQPGQSLTLIATANQGSEATYESGFVIDKFPISRPNLTFSTLTVSNMSPEDSSIYLCSARVPGDTEAFFGQGTRLTVV.

About this clonotype itself: The junction departs from germline at one end; a sequencing error may be responsible. V is TRBV20-1 and J is TRBJ1-2; maybe TRBD1 (5 bases). Germline V gene data show CDR1 as DFQATT and CDR2 as SNEGSKA (reference sequence). CDR3 length: 13 residues. CDR3 DNA sequence: TGCAGTGCCAGAGAACAGGAGACCTATGGCTACACCTTC. The encoded protein is CSAREQETYGYTF.

This clonotype was observed at least ten times. V gene TRBV19 combines with J gene TRBJ1-5; D gene ambiguous. Germline values: CDR1 LNHDA, CDR2 SQIVND (reference sequence). V was trimmed by 4 bases and J by 5 bases, leaving 6 bases between them. The CDR3 sequence is 12 residues long. The CDR3 loop reads CASSKSHQPQHF. Here the CDR3 DNA reads TGTGCCAGTAGTAAAAGCCATCAGCCCCAGCATTTT.

In its sample, this clonotype was seen many times. One end of the junction varies from germline; a read error may be responsible. The chain recombines TRBV2 with TRBJ1-4, with 7 bases fitting TRBD1. CDR3 size: 14 residues. Germline lookup yields CDR1 SNHLY and CDR2 FYNNEI. The CDR3 coding sequence is TGCGCCAGCAGGGGGACAGCAACTAATGAAAAACTGTTTTTT. Amino acid sequence: CASRGTATNEKLFF.

The V call is TRBV5-5, the J call TRBJ2-2, with TRBD1 matching over 12 bases. V trimming: 4 bases; J trimming: 8 bases; junction bases outside the gene matches: 3. The CDR3 has 14 amino acids. Germline assignment: CDR1 SGHKS and CDR2 YYEKEE (reference sequence). For the CDR3, the DNA is TGTGCCAGCAGCGGGACAGGGGGCGCGGGGGAGCTGTTTTTT. It encodes CASSGTGGAGELFF. The full variable domain, rest sourced from reference TRBV5-5 and TRBJ2-2, is DAGVTQSPTHLIKTRGQQVTLRCSPISGHKSVSWYQQVLGQGPQFIFQYYEKEERGRGNFPDRFSARQFPNYSSELNVNALLLGDSALYLCASSGTGGAGELFFGEGSRLTVL.

This clonotype was found a few times. The junction departs from the called germline gene at one end, perhaps through a read error. This rearrangement joins TRBV5-1 to TRBJ2-7, with 8 bases aligning to TRBD1. The CDR3 is made up of 15 amino acids. Germline-derived CDR1 and CDR2 are SGHRS and YFSETQ. CDR3 bases: TGTGCCAGCAGCTTCGGACAGGGACTCTCCTACGAGCAGTACTTC. Translating it yields CASSFGQGLSYEQYF.

This clonotype was recorded at least ten times. The V call is TRBV15, the J call TRBJ2-7; D is undetermined. The V end lost 0 bases, the J end lost 7 bases, and 13 bases lay between the germline ends. Germline assignment: CDR1 LNHNV and CDR2 YYDKDF (reference sequence). The length of the CDR3 is 14 residues. CDR3 in amino acids: CATSRDRLWAEQYF. CDR3 nucleotides: TGTGCCACCAGCAGAGATAGGCTCTGGGCAGAGCAGTACTTC. The full variable domain, rest sourced from reference TRBV15 and TRBJ2-7, is DAMVIQNPRYQVTQFGKPVTLSCSQTLNHNVMYWYQQKSSQAPKLLFHYYDKDFNNEADTPDNFQSRRPNTSFCFLDIRSPGLGDTAMYLCATSRDRLWAEQYFGPGTRLTVT.

The chain links TRBV20-1 to TRBJ2-7, with 7 bases matching TRBD2. The CDR3 has 14 amino acids. In germline, CDR1 is DFQATT, CDR2 SNEGSKA (reference sequence). Trimming cost V 6 bases and J 1 base; bases outside gene matches: 9. In DNA, the CDR3 is TGCAGTGCGAGGGGAGGGCCGAGATCCTACGAGCAGTACTTC. The encoded protein is CSARGGPRSYEQYF.

This clonotype was detected ten times or more. The J gene is TRBJ2-2, the V gene TRBV13; TRBD1 aligns across 8 bases. Germline CDR1 and CDR2: PRHDT and FYEKMQ (reference sequence). The CDR3 length is 16 residues. The V segment lost 10 bases and the J segment 2 bases; nucleotides outside the gene matches: 12. CDR3 sequence reads: CATTIRTGINTGELFF. In DNA, the CDR3 is TGTGCCACTACCATCCGGACAGGGATTAACACCGGGGAGCTGTTTTTT.

The CDR3 coding sequence is TGTGCCAGCAGGGCTAGCAGGTCCGTCCGCTCTCAAGAGACCCAGTACTTC. This translates into CASRASRSVRSQETQYF. The V call is TRBV2, the J call TRBJ2-5; D may be TRBD2 (5 bases). With 6 bases removed from V and 2 bases from J, the gap between germline ends came to 22 bases. Germline lookup yields CDR1 SNHLY and CDR2 FYNNEI. This CDR3 has 17 amino acids.

This clonotype was counted a few times. The chain carries TRBV19 and TRBJ2-1; 10 nucleotides agree with TRBD2. The CDR3 consists of 19 residues. Germline trimming cut 5 bases from V and 2 bases from J; bases unmatched to any gene: 15. CDR1 is LNHDA, CDR2 SQIVND, per germline (reference sequence). CDR3 sequence: CASSWGSGRAEDPYNEQFF. The CDR3 DNA reads as TGTGCCAGTAGTTGGGGCAGCGGGAGGGCCGAGGATCCCTACAATGAGCAGTTCTTC.

This clonotype occurred many times. The chain joins TRBV6-5 to TRBJ2-7, with 8 bases fitting TRBD2. This CDR3 is built from 13 residues. With 7 bases clipped from V and 0 bases from J, the junction kept 2 bases outside the gene matches. CDR1 and CDR2 from the germline V gene are MNHEY and SVGAGI. The CDR3 loop reads CASTGGSSYEQYF. DNA for the CDR3: TGTGCCAGCACGGGAGGGAGCTCCTACGAGCAGTACTTC.